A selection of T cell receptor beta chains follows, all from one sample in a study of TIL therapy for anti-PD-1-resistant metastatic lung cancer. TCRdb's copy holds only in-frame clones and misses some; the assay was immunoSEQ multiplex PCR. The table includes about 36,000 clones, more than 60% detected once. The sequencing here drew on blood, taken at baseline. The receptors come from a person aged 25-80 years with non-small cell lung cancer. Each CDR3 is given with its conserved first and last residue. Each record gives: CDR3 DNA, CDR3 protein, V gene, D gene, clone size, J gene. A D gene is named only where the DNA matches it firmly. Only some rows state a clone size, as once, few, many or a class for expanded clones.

TGCGCCAGCAGCCAGGTACTCTACGAGCAGTACTTC CASSQVLYEQYF TRBV4-1 . . TRBJ2-7
TGTGCCAGCAGCTTATCGGGGGGCCAGCAAGAGACCCAGTACTTC CASSLSGGQQETQYF TRBV11-2 . . TRBJ2-5
TGTGCCAGCAGCTTTCTTCCGGGGACAGATACGCAGTATTTT CASSFLPGTDTQYF TRBV7-9 . . TRBJ2-3
TGTGCCAGCAGTCCAACCCGGCGGGGTGGGAACACCATATATTTT CASSPTRRGGNTIYF TRBV28 . . TRBJ1-3
TGCGCCAGCAGCTCCCTGGTCCAGGGTAACGAGCAGTACTTC CASSSLVQGNEQYF TRBV4-1 . . TRBJ2-7
TGTGCCAGCAGTTCTGAATTAGCGGGGAGCTCCTACAATGAGCAGTTCTTC CASSSELAGSSYNEQFF TRBV28 TRBD2 . TRBJ2-1
TGTGCCAGCAGATCCCACCGCGGAAACTATGGCTACACCTTC CASRSHRGNYGYTF TRBV11-2 . . TRBJ1-2
TGTGCCAGCAGCGTTTCGGGACAGGGAAGTGGCTACACCTTC CASSVSGQGSGYTF TRBV9 TRBD1 . TRBJ1-2
TGTGCCAGCAGCCGGGACAGGGGGGGCGATACGCAGTATTTT CASSRDRGGDTQYF TRBV2 TRBD1 . TRBJ2-3
TGCGCCAGCAGCCAAGATCGGCGGGAGCAGTTCTTC CASSQDRREQFF TRBV4-3 . . TRBJ2-1
TGTGCCAGCACCCCTGCCGGTTTGCAGCCCCAGCATTTT CASTPAGLQPQHF TRBV28 . few TRBJ1-5
TGTGCCACCAGCAGAGATCGTCTAGCGGGAAACATTCAGTACTTC CATSRDRLAGNIQYF TRBV15 TRBD2 . TRBJ2-4
TGTGCCAGCAGCCCGGGACTAGCGGATACCTACGAGCAGTACTTC CASSPGLADTYEQYF TRBV7-9 TRBD2 . TRBJ2-7
TGCGCCAGCAGCCAAGGAAGCCAGGGATCCTACGAGCAGTACTTC CASSQGSQGSYEQYF TRBV4-3 . . TRBJ2-7
TGTGCCAGCAGCTTGCTACCGTTCAATCAGCCCCAGCATTTT CASSLLPFNQPQHF TRBV7-2 . . TRBJ1-5
TGCGCCAGCAGCACTGACAGTCCCAATCAGCCCCAGCATTTT CASSTDSPNQPQHF TRBV5-1 . once TRBJ1-5
TGCGCCAGCAGCCAGGTGGACATAATCTCCTACAATGAGCAGTTCTTC CASSQVDIISYNEQFF TRBV4-1 . . TRBJ2-1
TGCAGTGCTAGCACGGGACCTGAAGCTTTCTTT CSASTGPEAFF TRBV20-1 . . TRBJ1-1
TGTGCCAGCAGCTTAGAGCGGGGGTTCACAGATACGCAGTATTTT CASSLERGFTDTQYF TRBV13 TRBD2 . TRBJ2-3
TGTGCCAGCAGGAAAGGGATGAACACTGAAGCTTTCTTT CASRKGMNTEAFF TRBV5-6 . . TRBJ1-1
TGTGCCAGCTCACAACAGAGTAATGAAAAACTGTTTTTT CASSQQSNEKLFF TRBV18 . few TRBJ1-4
TGCGCCAGCAGCCAAGAAACCCGCACGGGAACCTACACAGATACGCAGTATTTT CASSQETRTGTYTDTQYF TRBV4-3 . . TRBJ2-3
TGTGCCAGCAGCGTAGGTCCAGGACAGGGGAGAAACGAGCAGTACTTC CASSVGPGQGRNEQYF TRBV9 TRBD1 . TRBJ2-7
TGCGCCAGCAGCTTGGGCCCGCGACAGGGGGCTAGAAGTGAAAAACTGTTTTTT CASSLGPRQGARSEKLFF TRBV5-1 TRBD1 . TRBJ1-4
TGCGCCAGCAGCCAAGCGGTTAACACTGAAGCTTTCTTT CASSQAVNTEAFF TRBV4-3 . . TRBJ1-1
TGTGCCAGCGGACTAGCGGAAAGCTCCTACGAGCAGTACTTC CASGLAESSYEQYF TRBV7-8 TRBD2 . TRBJ2-7
TGTGCCACCAGCCAACGACTAGCGGGAGTGATAACCGGGGAGCTGTTTTTT CATSQRLAGVITGELFF TRBV15 TRBD2 . TRBJ2-2
TGTGCCATCAGTGAGTCGGGGGGAAGCAATCAGCCCCAGCATTTT CAISESGGSNQPQHF TRBV10-3 . . TRBJ1-5
TGTGCCAGCAGGTCCGGGGTTTCCTACGAGCAGTACTTC CASRSGVSYEQYF TRBV28 . once TRBJ2-7
TGTGCCAGTAGTATCCCTCGGACAGGATACTATGGCTACACCTTC CASSIPRTGYYGYTF TRBV19 TRBD1 . TRBJ1-2
TGTGCCAGCACCGGGGCCGGGGCTCTGGGTACCGGGGAGCTGTTTTTT CASTGAGALGTGELFF TRBV6-6 . . TRBJ2-2
TGTGCCAGCCTACACAGGGCTGCGAGCTCCTATAATTCACCCCTCCACTTT CASLHRAASSYNSPLHF TRBV5-6 . . TRBJ1-6
TGTGCCAGCAGCTTAGCAGGGTCGAACACTGAAGCTTTCTTT CASSLAGSNTEAFF TRBV7-3 . few TRBJ1-1
TGCAGCGTTCGCGGACTAGCGGGAGAAGGGAACCAAGAGACCCAGTACTTC CSVRGLAGEGNQETQYF TRBV29-1 TRBD2 . TRBJ2-5
TGTGCCAGTAGTATAGACCGGGACGACTCCTACGAGCAGTACTTC CASSIDRDDSYEQYF TRBV19 . few TRBJ2-7
TGCGCCAGCAGCGCGGCGGGGGGGAGCTCTGGAAACACCATATATTTT CASSAAGGSSGNTIYF TRBV5-1 . . TRBJ1-3
TGTGCCAGCAGCGTAGAGGCTAGCCTACTCAATGAGCAGTTCTTC CASSVEASLLNEQFF TRBV9 . . TRBJ2-1
TGTGCCAGCAGGGGTCTATACCAAGAAAAAGGCGAGCAGTACTTC CASRGLYQEKGEQYF TRBV7-9 . . TRBJ2-7
TGTGCCACCAGCAGTCCAAGGGACACCGCTAACTATGGCTACACCTTC CATSSPRDTANYGYTF TRBV15 . few TRBJ1-2
TGTGCCAGCAGCCGAGGAGGGGTTCAGCCCCAGCATTTT CASSRGGVQPQHF TRBV7-2 . . TRBJ1-5